The clone carrying this TCR beta chain showed up many times. The antigen is undetermined. The CDR3 is 13 amino acids. Germline values: CDR1 KGHSH, CDR2 LQKENI. The ends were cut back, 9 bases at V and 3 bases at J, with 14 bases in the middle. The source of the sample is a study of blood T cells in healthy people across ages. Findings of the study overall: Relative to aged donors, long-lived donors carried more naive CD4+ cells and displayed higher diversity.

Healthy Caucasian individuals from Russia aged roughly 6 to 100 were enrolled as donors. PCR was performed a second time for about 7 to 12 cycles using a sample-barcoded 5' primer and a J-beta primer mix. In TCRdb, the 5' RACE reads were re-called with MiXCR into one record per CDR3 protein. The table shows 550,000 to 800,000 distinct CDR3 sequences, with approximately 29% occurring only once. This chain links TRBV18 with TRBJ1-2; the D is unclear. The clonotype originates from an elderly woman in good health. Sequencing was carried out using blood. The CDR3 spells CASSRLGDYGYTF. The CDR3 DNA reads as TGTGCCAGTAGTCGGTTGGGAGACTATGGCTACACCTTC.